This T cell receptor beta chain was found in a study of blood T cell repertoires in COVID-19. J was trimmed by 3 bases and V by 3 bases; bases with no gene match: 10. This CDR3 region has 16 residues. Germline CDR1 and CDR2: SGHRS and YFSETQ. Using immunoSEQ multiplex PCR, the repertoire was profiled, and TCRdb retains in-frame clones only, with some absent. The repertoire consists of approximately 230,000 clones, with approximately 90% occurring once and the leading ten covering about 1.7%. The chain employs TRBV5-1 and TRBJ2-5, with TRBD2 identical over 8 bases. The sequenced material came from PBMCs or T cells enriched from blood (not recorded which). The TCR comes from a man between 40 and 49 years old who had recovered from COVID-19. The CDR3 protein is CASSSTGTSGEETQYF. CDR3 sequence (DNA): TGCGCCAGCAGCTCGACCGGGACTAGTGGGGAAGAGACCCAGTACTTC.